Below, 22 T cell receptor beta chains from the same sample are listed, as sequenced in a study of cytomegalovirus exposure and HLA in healthy donors. The PCR ran on 60 Vbeta and 13 Jbeta primers. The assay was immunoSEQ multiplex PCR, and TCRdb's table has in-frame clones only and misses some. The sample lists roughly 200,000 clones; around four fifths were seen once. The material sequenced was PBMCs. These receptor sequences come from a woman in her 40s in good health and CMV-seronegative.

The genes are TRBV30 and TRBJ1-1, with 8 bases matching TRBD1. Germline lookup yields CDR1 GTSNPN and CDR2 SVGIG (reference sequence). The CDR3 runs to 13 residues. V was pared by 4 bases and J by 1 base, with 2 bases of the junction left unmatched. DNA for the CDR3: TGTGCCTGGACCCAGGGGGCGAACACTGAAGCTTTCTTT. As protein: CAWTQGANTEAFF.

This chain connects TRBV9 to TRBJ2-1, with TRBD1 identical over 10 bases. The CDR3 consists of 16 residues. After removal of 0 bases from V and 4 bases from J, the junction contained 4 bases not matched to a gene. Germline CDR1 is SGDLS and CDR2 is YYNGEE. The CDR3 DNA sequence: TGTGCCAGCAGCGTAGGTAGGACAGGGGGTTACAATGAGCAGTTCTTC. This encodes CASSVGRTGGYNEQFF.

The chain uses TRBV6-6 and TRBJ1-2; D is undetermined. This CDR3 has 13 residues. The V and J ends lost 6 bases and 12 bases respectively, with 20 bases between them. Germline CDR1 is MNHNY and CDR2 is SVGAGI (reference sequence). CDR3: CASRVLSNLGDTF. In DNA, the CDR3 is TGTGCCAGCAGAGTGCTCTCCAACCTCGGGGACACCTTC.

The CDR3 DNA reads as TGTGCCAGCAGCCTCGAAGGCAGGGGTTCGGGGCAGTACTTC. Translation: CASSLEGRGSGQYF. The chain links TRBV28 to TRBJ2-7; TRBD1 might be the D (6 bases). V was pared by 6 bases and J by 9 bases, with 21 bases between. Germline CDR1 and CDR2: MDHEN and SYDVKM. The CDR3 runs 14 residues. Variable domain in full (rest from reference TRBV28 and TRBJ2-7): DVKVTQSSRYLVKRTGEKVFLECVQDMDHENMFWYRQDPGLGLRLIYFSYDVKMKEKGDIPEGYSVSREKKERFSLILESASTNQTSMYLCASSLEGRGSGQYFGPGTRLTVT.

This chain connects TRBV6-5 to TRBJ2-5, with 7 bases identical to TRBD2. Germline V gives CDR1 MNHEY, CDR2 SVGAGI. The CDR3 runs 13 residues. V was pared by 5 bases and J by 5 bases, with 5 bases of the junction left unmatched. The CDR3 region has the DNA TGTGCCAGCAGTCCCGGGACTACGGAGACCCAGTACTTC. It encodes CASSPGTTETQYF.

The chain uses TRBV6-1 and TRBJ1-2; 10 bases are shared with TRBD1. Germline values: CDR1 MNHNS, CDR2 SASEGT. The CDR3 has 14 residues. Trimming at V came to 4 bases and at J to 3 bases, leaving 2 bases not matched to a gene. In nucleotides, the CDR3 is TGTGCCAGCAGTGCGGGACAGGGGCACTATGGCTACACCTTC. Its translation is CASSAGQGHYGYTF.

This clone turned up a few times. The sample has other DNA sequences that encode this CDR3 too. The V and J genes are TRBV6-5 and TRBJ1-1; no firm D call. CDR3 size: 12 residues. Germline CDR1 is MNHEY and CDR2 is SVGAGI. Trimming took 9 bases from V and 1 from J, leaving 9 bases between them. CDR3 nucleotide sequence: TGTGCCAGTTCCGGGAGGAACACTGAAGCTTTCTTT. This encodes CASSGRNTEAFF.

Of note for this clone: One end of the junction varies from germline; a read error may be responsible. The chain has TRBV6-6 and TRBJ1-5; 9 nucleotides line up with TRBD1. The germline gives CDR1 MNHNY, CDR2 SVGAGI (reference sequence). The CDR3 is 13 residues long. The DNA for the CDR3 is TGTGCCAGCGCGGACAGGGGCAAACAGCCCCAGCATTTT. Translating gives CASADRGKQPQHF.

The CDR3 reads CASSQDVGTPVGYTF. The CDR3 region has the DNA TGTGCCAGCAGCCAAGACGTTGGGACTCCCGTAGGCTACACCTTC. The V gene is TRBV14, the J gene TRBJ1-2; D might be TRBD1 (5 bases). V lost 0 bases and J lost 8, with 16 bases in between. The germline V gene encodes CDR1 SGHDN and CDR2 FVKESK. CDR3 length equals 15 residues.

The chain couples TRBV11-2 to TRBJ1-1; the D is unclear. This CDR3 spans 13 amino acids. V was clipped by 3 bases and J by 1 base, with 6 bases between them. Germline V gives CDR1 SGHAT, CDR2 FQNNGV. CDR3: CASSFDKNTEAFF. CDR3 sequence (DNA): TGTGCCAGCAGCTTTGACAAGAACACTGAAGCTTTCTTT. The entire variable domain, with the rest obtained from reference TRBV11-2 and TRBJ1-1, is as follows: EAGVAQSPRYKIIEKRQSVAFWCNPISGHATLYWYQQILGQGPKLLIQFQNNGVVDDSQLPKDRFSAERLKGVDSTLKIQPAKLEDSAVYLCASSFDKNTEAFFGQGTRLTVV.

The chain is built from TRBV2 and TRBJ1-1; perhaps TRBD1 as D (5 bases). The CDR3 has 12 amino acids. The ends were cut back, 3 bases at V and 8 bases at J, with 10 bases in the middle. CDR1 and CDR2 (germline): SNHLY, FYNNEI. The CDR3 spells CASSDPQEEAFF. CDR3 nucleotide sequence: TGTGCCAGCAGTGACCCACAGGAAGAAGCTTTCTTT.

This chain links TRBV7-2 with TRBJ2-4, with TRBD1 as a possible D gene (6 bases). Germline lookup yields CDR1 SGHTA and CDR2 FQGNSA. The V gene lost 1 base and the J gene lost 0 bases, with 10 bases spanning the gap. The CDR3 loop spans 16 amino acids. CDR3 sequence reads: CASSLETGRAKNIQYF. CDR3 sequence (DNA): TGTGCCAGCAGCTTAGAGACAGGACGAGCCAAAAACATTCAGTACTTC.

The chain links TRBV18 to TRBJ2-1; unclear D gene. Germline CDR1 and CDR2: KGHSH and LQKENI. The CDR3 has 17 amino acids. V shed 1 base and J shed 0 bases, with 13 bases lying between them. For the CDR3, the DNA is TGTGCCAGCTCACCACGGGCCATCCGTCGCTCCTACAATGAGCAGTTCTTC. It encodes CASSPRAIRRSYNEQFF. The variable domain in full, with the rest retrieved from reference TRBV18 and TRBJ2-1, is NAGVMQNPRHLVRRRGQEARLRCSPMKGHSHVYWYRQLPEEGLKFMVYLQKENIIDESGMPKERFSAEFPKEGPSILRIQQVVRGDSAAYFCASSPRAIRRSYNEQFFGPGTRLTVL.

The CDR3 loop is CASSGSGGRFEKLFF. CDR3 bases: TGTGCCAGCAGTGGCAGCGGGGGGAGATTTGAAAAACTGTTTTTT. This sequence joins TRBV2 and TRBJ1-4; D may be TRBD1 (5 bases). V was shortened by 4 bases and J by 7 bases, with 16 bases between the two germline ends. Germline-derived CDR1 and CDR2 are SNHLY and FYNNEI. The length of the CDR3 is 15 residues. Variable domain in full (rest from reference TRBV2 and TRBJ1-4): EPEVTQTPSHQVTQMGQEVILRCVPISNHLYFYWYRQILGQKVEFLVSFYNNEISEKSEIFDDQFSVERPDGSNFTLKIRSTKLEDSAMYFCASSGSGGRFEKLFFGSGTQLSVL.

The chain combines TRBV2 with TRBJ2-5, with 10 bases aligning to TRBD2. The CDR3 consists of 14 residues. Unmatched junction bases numbered 3, after V lost 2 bases and J lost 6 bases. Germline CDR1 and CDR2: SNHLY and FYNNEI. The CDR3 loop reads CASSELAGEQTQYF. CDR3 nucleotides: TGTGCCAGCAGTGAACTAGCGGGGGAACAGACCCAGTACTTC.

CDR3 coding DNA: TGTGCCAGTACCCCCGGGGACAGGGGAGCCAAAAACATTCAGTACTTC. Translated, it gives CASTPGDRGAKNIQYF. The gene calls are TRBV19 and TRBJ2-4, with 10 bases aligning to TRBD1. The germline V gene encodes CDR1 LNHDA and CDR2 SQIVND (reference sequence). The CDR3 runs 16 residues. Unmatched junction bases numbered 6, after V lost 7 bases and J lost 0 bases.

As regards this clone: The same CDR3 arises from other DNA sequences in this sample as well. The chain recombines TRBV19 with TRBJ2-7; 9 bases are shared with TRBD1. Germline values: CDR1 LNHDA, CDR2 SQIVND (reference sequence). V was clipped by 5 bases and J by 1 base; unmatched bases: 3. This CDR3 is 14 amino acids long. The CDR3 spells CASSPGTGSYEQYF. The CDR3 nucleotides read TGTGCCAGTAGTCCCGGGACAGGGTCCTACGAGCAGTACTTC.

The V gene is TRBV5-1, the J gene TRBJ2-5; 7 bases fit TRBD1. V lost 0 bases and J lost 2; bases outside the gene matches: 10. The CDR3 runs to 17 residues. The V gene's germline CDR1 is SGHRS and CDR2 YFSETQ. CDR3 DNA sequence: TGCGCCAGCAGCTTGGACAAGAGGGGGCAGGGGCAAGAGACCCAGTACTTC. Amino acids: CASSLDKRGQGQETQYF.

The rearrangement links TRBV19 to TRBJ2-7; 9 bases agree with TRBD1. The CDR3 has 15 amino acids. J gave up 2 bases and V 5 bases, and 7 bases lay outside the gene matches. In germline, CDR1 is LNHDA, CDR2 SQIVND (reference sequence). CDR3 sequence reads: CASSSPGQGTYEQYF. The DNA of the CDR3 is TGTGCCAGTAGTTCACCGGGACAGGGAACCTACGAGCAGTACTTC. The variable domain in full, completed from reference TRBV19 and TRBJ2-7, reads DGGITQSPKYLFRKEGQNVTLSCEQNLNHDAMYWYRQDPGQGLRLIYYSQIVNDFQKGDIAEGYSVSREKKESFPLTVTSAQKNPTAFYLCASSSPGQGTYEQYFGPGTRLTVT.

This CDR3 reads CASSPSRGWETQYF. The CDR3 DNA reads as TGTGCCAGCAGCCCTTCTCGCGGGTGGGAGACCCAGTACTTC. The chain couples TRBV7-2 to TRBJ2-5; tentatively, D is TRBD2 (5 bases). This CDR3 is 14 amino acids long. V lost 5 bases to trimming and J lost 5 bases, with 15 bases between them. Germline lookup yields CDR1 SGHTA and CDR2 FQGNSA.

The rearrangement links TRBV2 to TRBJ1-6; the D is unclear. Between the trimmed V and J ends, which lost 4 bases and 9 bases, there was a span of 13 bases. The CDR3 covers 14 residues. Germline lookup yields CDR1 SNHLY and CDR2 FYNNEI. The CDR3 is CASSGPSPGSPLHF. CDR3 coding DNA: TGTGCCAGCAGTGGCCCATCCCCGGGTTCACCCCTCCACTTT.

J is TRBJ1-3 and V is TRBV7-9; D perhaps matches TRBD1 (5 bases). V was trimmed by 3 bases and J by 0 bases, leaving 15 bases between them. The V gene's germline CDR1 is SEHNR and CDR2 FQNEAQ (reference sequence). This CDR3 has 17 amino acids. CDR3 residues: CASSFDQGRASGNTIYF. CDR3 sequence (DNA): TGTGCCAGCAGCTTTGACCAGGGCCGGGCCTCTGGAAACACCATATATTTT.